Described below is a single TCR beta chain sequence and its context. The target antigen is unknown. This sample stems from a study of shared clonotypes between healthy human individuals. Study-wide results and caveats: The study found 4.5% to 5% of naive CD4 clonotypes shared across four donors. Memory subsets generally showed lower estimated richness than naive subsets.

Per germline, CDR1 SGHTA and CDR2 FQGTGA. The CDR3 loop spans 15 amino acids. V lost 5 bases to trimming and J lost 6 bases; unmatched junction nucleotides: 10. Here immunoSEQ multiplex PCR was the method, and the copy in TCRdb shows in-frame clones only, minus some. In the table there are roughly 2,500,000 clones, approximately 93% of which are singletons. Source material: naive CD4+ T cells from PBMCs. Subset of the sample: CD45RA+ positively selected. This TCR derives from a man younger than 30 in good health. Some clones in this sample may be carry-over from other donors' samples. V usage is TRBV7-3 and J usage is TRBJ2-3; 8 positions match TRBD1. The CDR3 region is CASSPRQGAADTQYF. The CDR3 bases are TGTGCCAGCAGCCCCCGGCAGGGGGCAGCGGATACGCAGTATTTT.